This T cell receptor (beta chain) was obtained from a study of blood T cell repertoires in COVID-19. As for the study in general: Sites across the United States, Italy and Spain contributed samples from acute and convalescent COVID-19. From T cells, B-cell-depleted T cells, or PBMCs came the material, which was cDNA or gDNA.

V gave up 6 bases and J gave up 0 bases; unmatched junction bases: 4. The CDR3 sequence is 14 residues long. CDR1 SSHAT and CDR2 FNYEAQ come from the germline V gene (reference sequence). Authors' analysis steps: Researchers report that nucleated cell counts were estimated from reference gene primer amplification. Sequencing used immunoSEQ multiplex PCR; TCRdb keeps in-frame clones, though not all of them. V and J calls and clone size are as listed in that table; D and trimming were resolved from the DNA. The sample carries about 240,000 clones, roughly four fifths recorded once. The sequenced sample consisted of peripheral blood. This sequence was found in a woman aged 55-70 years with active or convalescent COVID-19. The chain employs TRBV7-7 and TRBJ2-7, with 8 nucleotides matching TRBD1. CDR3 DNA: TGTGCCAGCAGTAAGGACAGGGCCTCCTACGAGCAGTACTTC. This gives the protein CASSKDRASYEQYF.